This T cell receptor beta chain was retrieved from a study of control samples from healthy donors and cancer patients. Sequenced by immunoSEQ multiplex PCR; TCRdb stores in-frame clones only, minus some. The table includes roughly 190,000 clones, about 91% detected once. Germline CDR1 and CDR2: MNHEY and SMNVEV (reference sequence). V gave up 3 bases and J gave up 3 bases, with 12 bases separating them. The CDR3 sequence is 16 residues long. This clone was counted once. The TCR originated in a young man in good health. Sequencing was performed on blood. This chain links TRBV27 with TRBJ1-6; D is unclear. The CDR3 sequence is CASSFRVPYYNSPLHF. DNA of the CDR3: TGTGCCAGCAGTTTCCGGGTTCCCTACTATAATTCACCCCTCCACTTT.